This TCR beta chain was identified in a study of CD8+ T cells in alopecia areata. Turning to the study itself: Treated patients received severity scores based on the percentage of scalp area affected.

Treatment specified: oral pan-JAK inhibitor, 5-10 mg twice daily. Sampling of alopecia areata patients yielded lesional scalp punch biopsies as well as peripheral blood. This CDR3 contains 13 residues. Trimming pared 2 bases from V and 3 bases from J, leaving 8 bases between. CDR1 is SGDLS, CDR2 YYNGEE, per germline. For this clone: Its matching antigen is unknown.

cDNA reverse transcribed from extracted RNA served as the sequencing template. This table comes from immunoSEQ multiplex PCR, and its TCRdb copy is limited to in-frame clones, with some not included. The sample yields about 210,000 clones, about 64% seen once. Study-wide results and caveats: There was only one nonresponder, so it was unclear how baseline CD8+ expansion relates to response. Sequences from scalp samples also cover resident alphabeta T cells of normal skin.

This rearrangement joins TRBV9 to TRBJ1-2, with a tentative D call TRBD1 (5 bases). Here the sequenced sample was CD4+ T cells sorted from blood, taken at week 4, from a patient treated with tofacitinib. The receptor's source is a human donor with alopecia areata. The CDR3 DNA reads as TGTGCCAGCAGCGTCCAGGGCGACTATGGCTACACCTTC. Amino acids: CASSVQGDYGYTF.